These T cell receptor beta chains were read from a single sample in a study of shared clonotypes between healthy human individuals. Here immunoSEQ multiplex PCR was the method, and the copy in TCRdb shows in-frame clones only, minus some. The table shows under 1 million clones, with over 90% occurring only once. Sequencing was carried out using naive CD8+ T cells sorted from blood. These receptors originate from a man younger than 40 in good health. Both conserved end residues are trimmed from each CDR3. Part of the rows lack a size; the others show once, few, many or a class for expanded clones.

clone_size: -; v_call: TRBV27; cdr3_aa: ASTPSGRDGYT
clone_size: -; v_call: TRBV29-1; cdr3_aa: SVVVPTKLEQY
clone_size: -; v_call: TRBV9; cdr3_aa: ASSAWDTEAF
clone_size: once; v_call: TRBV6-5; cdr3_aa: ASSYYGGQY
clone_size: -; v_call: TRBV19; cdr3_aa: ASSIGNWRGELF
clone_size: -; v_call: TRBV13; cdr3_aa: ASSPSGGLAYNEQF
clone_size: -; v_call: TRBV7-9; cdr3_aa: ASSPPGLAGVYEQF
clone_size: -; v_call: TRBV7-9; cdr3_aa: ASSWEDDEQF
clone_size: -; v_call: TRBV13; cdr3_aa: ASSLTSGRDSDTQY
clone_size: -; v_call: TRBV10-2; cdr3_aa: ASSGSYEQY
clone_size: -; v_call: TRBV21-1; cdr3_aa: ASRKDRELGYT
clone_size: -; v_call: TRBV9; cdr3_aa: ASGKGASDTQY
clone_size: -; v_call: TRBV5-8; cdr3_aa: ASSRRWSQRAAGYT
clone_size: -; v_call: TRBV6-5; cdr3_aa: ASSYSGQYYGYT
clone_size: -; v_call: TRBV5-5; cdr3_aa: ASSWDRGENIQY
clone_size: -; v_call: TRBV7-9; cdr3_aa: ASSLREFQETQY
clone_size: -; v_call: TRBV28; cdr3_aa: ATEEGTYEQY
clone_size: few; v_call: TRBV7-9; cdr3_aa: ASSLGSGRLNEQF
clone_size: once; v_call: TRBV23-1; cdr3_aa: ASSQSAGQATDTQY
clone_size: -; v_call: TRBV10-3; cdr3_aa: AVGGRKDEAF
clone_size: -; v_call: TRBV4-1; cdr3_aa: ASSLSLQGANEQF
clone_size: -; v_call: TRBV4-1; cdr3_aa: ASSQSQTSGTSYEQY
clone_size: -; v_call: TRBV27; cdr3_aa: ASSFAATGHPLNEQF
clone_size: -; v_call: TRBV5-3; cdr3_aa: ARSVYTSGGSYNEQF
clone_size: -; v_call: TRBV9; cdr3_aa: ASSYRDRGRADTQY
clone_size: -; v_call: TRBV29-1; cdr3_aa: SVDGLAGRTSYEQY
clone_size: once; v_call: TRBV6-6; cdr3_aa: ASRRTGTGSYNEQF
clone_size: -; v_call: TRBV19; cdr3_aa: ASSLGLGGMGQPQH
clone_size: -; v_call: TRBV5-1; cdr3_aa: ASSLVAGGLYEQF
clone_size: -; v_call: TRBV9; cdr3_aa: ASSGLDGYNEQF
clone_size: -; v_call: TRBV9; cdr3_aa: ASSVALGTSGLADTQY
clone_size: -; v_call: TRBV15; cdr3_aa: ATSRVAGVSYEQY
clone_size: -; v_call: TRBV14; cdr3_aa: ASSLETGTGFYEQY
clone_size: -; v_call: TRBV6-1; cdr3_aa: ASSEAFTYSYEQY
clone_size: -; v_call: TRBV5-1; cdr3_aa: ASSYVGLAGGPSYNEQF
clone_size: -; v_call: TRBV29-1; cdr3_aa: SDGQGANYGYT